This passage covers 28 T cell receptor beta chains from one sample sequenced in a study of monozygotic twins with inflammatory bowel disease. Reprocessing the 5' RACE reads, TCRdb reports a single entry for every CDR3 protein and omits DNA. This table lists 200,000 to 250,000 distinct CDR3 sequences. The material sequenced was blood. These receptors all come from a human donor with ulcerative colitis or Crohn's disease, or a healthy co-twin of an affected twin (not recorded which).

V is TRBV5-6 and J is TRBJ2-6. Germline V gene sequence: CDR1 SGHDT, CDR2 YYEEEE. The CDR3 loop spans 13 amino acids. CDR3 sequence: CASSFFGANVLTF.

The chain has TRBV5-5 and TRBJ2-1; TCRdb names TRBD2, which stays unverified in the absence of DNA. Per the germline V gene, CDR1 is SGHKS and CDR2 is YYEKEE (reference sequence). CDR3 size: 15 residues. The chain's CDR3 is CASSLTSAWYNEQFF.

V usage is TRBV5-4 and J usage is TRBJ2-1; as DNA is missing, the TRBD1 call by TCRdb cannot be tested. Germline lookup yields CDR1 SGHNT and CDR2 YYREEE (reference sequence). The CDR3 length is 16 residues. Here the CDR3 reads CASSFPPGQWGNEQFF.

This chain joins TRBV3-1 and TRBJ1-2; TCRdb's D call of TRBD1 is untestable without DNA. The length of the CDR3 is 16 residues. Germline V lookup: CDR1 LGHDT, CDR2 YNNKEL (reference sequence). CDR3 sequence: CASSTFRDRGGGGYTF.

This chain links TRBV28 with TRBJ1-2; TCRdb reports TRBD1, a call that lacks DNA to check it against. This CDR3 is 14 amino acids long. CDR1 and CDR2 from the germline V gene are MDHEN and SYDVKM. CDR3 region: CASSPTGDAYGYTF.

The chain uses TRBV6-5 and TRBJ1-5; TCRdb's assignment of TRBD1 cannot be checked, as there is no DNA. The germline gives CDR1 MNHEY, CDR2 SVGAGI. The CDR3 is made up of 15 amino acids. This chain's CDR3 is CASSYTGGGNQPQHF.

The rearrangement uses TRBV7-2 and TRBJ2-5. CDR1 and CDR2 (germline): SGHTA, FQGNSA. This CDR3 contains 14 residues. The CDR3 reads CASSLAGLSGTQYF.

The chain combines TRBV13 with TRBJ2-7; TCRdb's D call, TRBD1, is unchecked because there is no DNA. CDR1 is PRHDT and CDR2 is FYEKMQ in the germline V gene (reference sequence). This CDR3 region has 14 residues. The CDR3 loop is CASSSLVGRNEQYF. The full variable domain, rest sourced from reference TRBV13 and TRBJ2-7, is AAGVIQSPRHLIKEKRETATLKCYPIPRHDTVYWYQQGPGQDPQFLISFYEKMQSDKGSIPDRFSAQQFSDYHSELNMSSLELGDSALYFCASSSLVGRNEQYFGPGTRLTVT.

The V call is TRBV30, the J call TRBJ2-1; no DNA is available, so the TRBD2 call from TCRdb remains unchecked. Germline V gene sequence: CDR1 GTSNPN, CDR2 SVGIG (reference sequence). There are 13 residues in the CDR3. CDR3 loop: CAWLAGGPNEQFF.

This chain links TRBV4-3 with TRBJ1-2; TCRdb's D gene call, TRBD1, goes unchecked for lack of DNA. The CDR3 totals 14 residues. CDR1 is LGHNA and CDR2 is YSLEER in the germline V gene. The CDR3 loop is CASSYATGGYGYTF.

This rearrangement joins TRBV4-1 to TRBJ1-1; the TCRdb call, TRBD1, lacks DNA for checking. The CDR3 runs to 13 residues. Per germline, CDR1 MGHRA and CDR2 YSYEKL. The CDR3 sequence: CASTGVMNTEAFF.

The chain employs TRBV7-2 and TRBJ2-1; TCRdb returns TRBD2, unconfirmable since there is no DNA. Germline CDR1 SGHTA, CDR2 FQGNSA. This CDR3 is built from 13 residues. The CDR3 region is CASSLDPADEQFF.

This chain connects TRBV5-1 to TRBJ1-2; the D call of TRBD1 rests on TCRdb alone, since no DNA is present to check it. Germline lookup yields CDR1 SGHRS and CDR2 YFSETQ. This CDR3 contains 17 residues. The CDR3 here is CASSLAPGQVPPYGYTF.

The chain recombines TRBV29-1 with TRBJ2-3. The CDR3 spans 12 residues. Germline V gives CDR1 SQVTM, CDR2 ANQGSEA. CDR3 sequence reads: CSVEEFTDTQYF.

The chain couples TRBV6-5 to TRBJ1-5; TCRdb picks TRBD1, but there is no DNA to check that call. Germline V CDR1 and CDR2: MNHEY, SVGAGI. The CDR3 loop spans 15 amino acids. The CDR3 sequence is CASSYNWQGDQPQHF.

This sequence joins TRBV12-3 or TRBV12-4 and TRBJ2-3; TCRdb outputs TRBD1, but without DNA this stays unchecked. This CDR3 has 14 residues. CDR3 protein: CASSLGTGGDTQYF.

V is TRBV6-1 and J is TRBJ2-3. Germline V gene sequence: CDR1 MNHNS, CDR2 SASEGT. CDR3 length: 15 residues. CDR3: CASSDLGGDTDTQYF.

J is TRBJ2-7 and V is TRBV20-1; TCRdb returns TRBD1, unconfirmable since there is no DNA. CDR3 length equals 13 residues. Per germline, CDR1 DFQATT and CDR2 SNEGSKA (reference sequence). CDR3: CSASTGTAYEQYF.

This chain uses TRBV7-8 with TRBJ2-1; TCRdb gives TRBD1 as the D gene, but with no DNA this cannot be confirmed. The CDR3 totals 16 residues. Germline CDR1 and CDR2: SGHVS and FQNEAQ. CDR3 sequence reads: CASSFGARYTDAGQFF.

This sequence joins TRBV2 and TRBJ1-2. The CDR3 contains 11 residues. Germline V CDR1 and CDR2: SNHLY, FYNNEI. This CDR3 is CASSSEYGYTF.

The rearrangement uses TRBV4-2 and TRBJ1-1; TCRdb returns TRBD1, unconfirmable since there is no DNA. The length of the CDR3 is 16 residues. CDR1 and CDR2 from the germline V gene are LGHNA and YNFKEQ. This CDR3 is CASSQDGQGPNTEAFF.

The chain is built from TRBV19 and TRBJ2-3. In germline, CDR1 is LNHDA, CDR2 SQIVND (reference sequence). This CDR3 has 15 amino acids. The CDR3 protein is CASSRGRGVTDTQYF.

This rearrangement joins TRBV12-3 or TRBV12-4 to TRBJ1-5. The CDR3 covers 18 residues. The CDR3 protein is CASSLDIGGGTRNQPQHF.

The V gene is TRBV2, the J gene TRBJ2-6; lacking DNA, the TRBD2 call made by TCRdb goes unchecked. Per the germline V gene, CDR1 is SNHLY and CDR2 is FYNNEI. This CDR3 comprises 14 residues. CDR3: CASKGGSGANVLTF.

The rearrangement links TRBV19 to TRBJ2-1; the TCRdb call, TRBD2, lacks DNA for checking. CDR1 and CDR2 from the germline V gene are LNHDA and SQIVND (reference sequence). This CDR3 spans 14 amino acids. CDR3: CASSIKRGAGEQFF.

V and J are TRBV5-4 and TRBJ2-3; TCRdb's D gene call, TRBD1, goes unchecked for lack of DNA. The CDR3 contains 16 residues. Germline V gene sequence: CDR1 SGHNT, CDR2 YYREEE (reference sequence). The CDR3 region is CASSLARGASTDTQYF.

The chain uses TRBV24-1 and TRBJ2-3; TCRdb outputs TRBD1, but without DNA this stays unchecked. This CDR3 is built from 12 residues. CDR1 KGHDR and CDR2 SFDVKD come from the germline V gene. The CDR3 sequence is CATGRGTDTQYF.

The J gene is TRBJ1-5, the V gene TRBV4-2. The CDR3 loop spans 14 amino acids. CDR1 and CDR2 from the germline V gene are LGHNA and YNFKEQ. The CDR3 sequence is CASSQGQANQPQHF.